The 16 T cell receptor beta chains presented below share a single source sample, sequenced in a study of T-cell reconstitution after alpha-beta-depleted transplantation in children. During its preparation, the TCRbeta library received unique molecular identifiers. TCRdb fed the PCR reads into MiXCR, producing one record per CDR3 protein. The top ten clones hold more than 2.5% of a sample with fewer than 200,000 distinct CDR3 sequences, 6% to 7% of them seen once. Material: PBMCs from the stem cell graft donor, obtained from the stem cell graft. These receptors were taken from a human donor who donated a stem cell graft to a child with Wiskott-Aldrich syndrome.

This clonotype was detected many times. J is TRBJ2-7 and V is TRBV20-1; D may correspond to TRBD1 or TRBD2 (5 bases each). The CDR3 spans 13 residues. Per the germline V gene, CDR1 is DFQATT and CDR2 is SNEGSKA (reference sequence). The germline V and J ends were trimmed by 6 bases and 3 bases, with 15 bases remaining between them. The CDR3 sequence is CSAPGQKDYEQYF. The CDR3 region has the DNA TGCAGTGCGCCGGGGCAGAAAGACTACGAGCAGTACTTC.

This CDR3 reads CASSTASGTGVSGNTEAFF. CDR3 bases: TGTGCCAGTAGTACCGCTTCCGGGACAGGGGTTAGTGGGAACACTGAAGCTTTCTTT. The chain uses TRBV19 and TRBJ1-1, with 10 bases aligning to TRBD1. Germline V lookup: CDR1 LNHDA, CDR2 SQIVND (reference sequence). CDR3 length: 19 residues. V shed 4 bases and J 1 base; nucleotides not matched to a gene: 15. The full variable domain, with the rest looked up from reference TRBV19 and TRBJ1-1, is DGGITQSPKYLFRKEGQNVTLSCEQNLNHDAMYWYRQDPGQGLRLIYYSQIVNDFQKGDIAEGYSVSREKKESFPLTVTSAQKNPTAFYLCASSTASGTGVSGNTEAFFGQGTRLTVV.

This clonotype was seen repeatedly, ten times or more. J is TRBJ2-5 and V is TRBV28, with TRBD2 matching 13 bases. With 6 bases clipped from V and 2 bases from J, the junction kept 3 bases outside the gene matches. This CDR3 contains 15 residues. The germline CDR1 and CDR2 sequences are MDHEN and SYDVKM. The CDR3 DNA sequence: TGTGCCAGCAGGGGACTAGCGGGAATGCAAGAGACCCAGTACTTC. Translated, it gives CASRGLAGMQETQYF.

This clonotype was detected ten times or more. V gene TRBV5-1 combines with J gene TRBJ2-5, with D possibly called TRBD1 or TRBD2 (5 bases each). The CDR3 sequence is 15 residues long. Germline V CDR1 and CDR2: SGHRS, YFSETQ. Trimming shortened V by 1 base and J by 5 bases, and 15 bases separated the two germline ends. The CDR3 nucleotides are TGCGCCAGCAGCTTGAGGGGAGACGGAGTCGAGACCCAGTACTTC. Protein sequence: CASSLRGDGVETQYF.

The chain couples TRBV11-2 to TRBJ1-5; a weak D match, TRBD1 (5 bases). The length of the CDR3 is 15 residues. CDR1 is SGHAT, CDR2 FQNNGV, per germline. Trimming took 3 bases from V and 0 from J, leaving 9 bases between them. CDR3 protein: CASSLERGSNQPQHF. As DNA, the CDR3 is TGTGCCAGCAGCTTGGAAAGGGGTAGCAATCAGCCCCAGCATTTT.

This clonotype was found many times. This sequence joins TRBV7-2 and TRBJ2-2; D perhaps matches TRBD2 (6 bases). V lost 5 bases and J 6 bases, leaving 10 bases between the germline ends. The CDR3 consists of 13 residues. CDR1 SGHTA and CDR2 FQGNSA come from the germline V gene. The CDR3 here is CASSPREAGELFF. The CDR3 bases are TGTGCCAGCAGCCCCAGGGAGGCCGGGGAGCTGTTTTTT.

This clonotype was seen at least ten times. The chain has TRBV6-1 and TRBJ1-1; no definite D call. The ends were cut back, 9 bases at V and 1 base at J, with 12 bases in the middle. The CDR3 covers 13 residues. The germline V gene encodes CDR1 MNHNS and CDR2 SASEGT. DNA for the CDR3: TGTGCCAGTGACGTCGTGGCGAACACTGAAGCTTTCTTT. The encoded protein is CASDVVANTEAFF.

This clonotype was detected ten times or more. CDR3 nucleotide sequence: TGTGCCAGCAGCCAACACCCATCGACAGGGAGGGGAAGTCTACTCCACTTT. Residues: CASSQHPSTGRGSLLHF. The rearrangement uses TRBV14 and TRBJ1-6; the match to TRBD1 covers 7 bases. The germline CDR1 and CDR2 sequences are SGHDN and FVKESK. The CDR3 sequence is 17 residues long. Trimming removed 2 bases from V and 16 bases from J; junction bases left unmatched: 20.

V and J are TRBV2 and TRBJ1-1; tentatively, D is TRBD1 (6 bases). V dropped 4 bases and J dropped 11 bases, with 17 bases sitting between them. Germline CDR1 SNHLY, CDR2 FYNNEI. The CDR3 spans 13 residues. The CDR3 region is CASSGFGGQEAFF. The CDR3 coding sequence is TGTGCCAGCAGTGGGTTCGGGGGGCAAGAGGCTTTCTTT.

Only a few counts were recorded for this clonotype. The chain links TRBV4-3 to TRBJ2-2, with 10 bases fitting TRBD1. J was trimmed by 6 bases and V by 3 bases; bases with no gene match: 7. Germline values: CDR1 LGHNA, CDR2 YSLEER. The CDR3 is 16 residues long. For the CDR3, the DNA is TGCGCCAGCAGCCAGCCCCTCGGACAGGGGGCCGGGGAGCTGTTTTTT. Its protein product is CASSQPLGQGAGELFF.

This clonotype occurred many times. V and J are TRBV11-2 and TRBJ1-1, with D hard to call. This CDR3 is built from 15 residues. Germline values: CDR1 SGHAT, CDR2 FQNNGV. Trimming removed 1 base from V and 0 bases from J, with 9 bases in between. In DNA, the CDR3 is TGTGCCAGCAGCTTAGCCCAAAGGGTGAACACTGAAGCTTTCTTT. Translated: CASSLAQRVNTEAFF.

There are many counts of this clonotype. CDR3 region: CASTRQTYEQYF. Here the CDR3 DNA reads TGTGCCAGCACGCGGCAGACCTACGAGCAGTACTTC. V gene TRBV2 combines with J gene TRBJ2-7, with D unresolved. Looked up from germline, CDR1 is SNHLY and CDR2 is FYNNEI. The CDR3 contains 12 residues. V lost 7 bases to trimming and J lost 2 bases, with 9 bases between them.

This clonotype showed up just a few times. The gene calls are TRBV18 and TRBJ2-5; the D is unclear. V shed 3 bases and J shed 1 base, with 12 bases lying between them. CDR1 KGHSH and CDR2 LQKENI come from the germline V gene. The CDR3 has 15 amino acids. CDR3 DNA: TGTGCCAGCTCACCTTTATCCAGGCCCCAAGAGACCCAGTACTTC. Translation: CASSPLSRPQETQYF.

Within the sample, this clonotype is medium-sized. The chain uses TRBV9 and TRBJ2-7, with D uncertain. The CDR3 spans 15 residues. Per germline, CDR1 SGDLS and CDR2 YYNGEE. V was clipped by 0 bases and J by 5 bases, with 15 bases between them. CDR3 sequence reads: CASSVGRAIGNEQYF. The CDR3 DNA is TGTGCCAGCAGCGTAGGGAGAGCGATCGGCAACGAGCAGTACTTC.

This clonotype was detected many times. The V and J genes are TRBV6-2 or TRBV6-3 and TRBJ2-7, with D perhaps matching TRBD1 (5 bases). The length of the CDR3 is 14 residues. Germline CDR1 reads MNHEY; CDR2 reads SVGEGT. V lost 7 bases, J lost 3 bases, and 16 bases lay in between. The CDR3 DNA reads as TGTGCCAGCAACACCAGGGTCCCCCTCTACGAGCAGTACTTC. Translating gives CASNTRVPLYEQYF.

This clonotype was counted ten times or more. V is TRBV12-3 or TRBV12-4 and J is TRBJ2-1, with D possibly being TRBD2 (5 bases). The V gene lost 5 bases and the J gene lost 1 base, with 21 bases spanning the gap. The CDR3 has 18 residues. The CDR3 spells CASSLRVSGFTSYNEQFF. The CDR3 DNA reads TGTGCCAGCAGTCTGAGGGTTTCTGGGTTTACTTCCTACAATGAGCAGTTCTTC.